The 12 T cell receptor beta chains given below trace back to one sample, sequenced in a study of control samples from healthy donors and cancer patients (dated by TCRdb to 2018 to 2020). Library creation used the immunoSEQ multiplex PCR assay. Not all clones reach the TCRdb copy of this immuneACCESS table, which keeps in-frame sequences only. Checked studies attribute under half of the gap to unresolved V genes and leave the rest unexplained. Counted in this sample were 90,000 or so clones; around 89% of them appeared once. The ten largest clones take up around 14% of the sample. What was sequenced was blood. These TCRs come from a woman aged 70 to 79 in good health.

This chain uses TRBV5-4 with TRBJ2-1, with a possible D match to TRBD2 (6 bases). The CDR3 consists of 16 residues. CDR1 is SGHNT, CDR2 YYREEE, per germline (reference sequence). V was clipped by 1 base and J by 1 base, with 12 bases between them. The CDR3 protein is CASSLPRLDSYNEQFF. In DNA form, the CDR3 reads TGTGCCAGCAGCTTGCCCAGACTAGATTCCTACAATGAGCAGTTCTTC.

V and J are TRBV18 and TRBJ2-3; no definite D call. V shed 2 bases and J shed 2 bases, with 14 bases lying between them. Germline CDR1 KGHSH, CDR2 LQKENI. The CDR3 contains 16 residues. The CDR3 nucleotides read TGTGCCAGCTCACCAGATCGTCAGACGTACACAGATACGCAGTATTTT. The encoded protein is CASSPDRQTYTDTQYF.

This sequence joins TRBV9 and TRBJ1-2; D is unresolved. CDR1 SGDLS and CDR2 YYNGEE come from the germline V gene. V lost 8 bases to trimming and J lost 4 bases, with 15 bases between them. This CDR3 has 13 amino acids. The CDR3 region is CASSLGPLYGYTF. In nucleotides, the CDR3 is TGTGCCAGTTCCCTGGGTCCCCTCTATGGCTACACCTTC. The entire variable domain, with the rest obtained from reference TRBV9 and TRBJ1-2, is as follows: DSGVTQTPKHLITATGQRVTLRCSPRSGDLSVYWYQQSLDQGLQFLIQYYNGEERAKGNILERFSAQQFPDLHSELNLSSLELGDSALYFCASSLGPLYGYTFGSGTRLTVV.

The rearrangement uses TRBV11-3 and TRBJ1-6; D not certain. V lost 6 bases, J lost 10 bases, and 7 bases lay in between. In germline, CDR1 is SGHNT, CDR2 YENEEA. The CDR3 consists of 11 residues. The CDR3 DNA reads TGTGCCAGCAGACTCTTCTCACCCCTCCACTTT. Translation gives CASRLFSPLHF.

The CDR3, as DNA: TGTGCCAGCAGCCAAGTGATCGGCGGGGGGGCGGGCACCGGGGAGCTGTTTTTT. Its translation is CASSQVIGGGAGTGELFF. V is TRBV4-2 and J is TRBJ2-2; 9 bases match TRBD2. CDR3 length: 18 residues. V shed 1 base, J shed 4 bases, and the junction held 10 bases outside the gene matches. Germline V gives CDR1 LGHNA, CDR2 YNFKEQ.

The CDR3 DNA sequence: TGTGCCAGTGGGGAACCCAGGAGAGAAGCTTTCTTT. It yields the protein CASGEPRREAFF. The V gene is TRBV19, the J gene TRBJ1-1; D gene uncertain. This CDR3 has 12 amino acids. CDR1 LNHDA and CDR2 SQIVND come from the germline V gene (reference sequence). V was pared by 8 bases and J by 8 bases, with 15 bases between. Based on the CDR3 plus reference TRBV19 and TRBJ1-1, the full variable domain is DGGITQSPKYLFRKEGQNVTLSCEQNLNHDAMYWYRQDPGQGLRLIYYSQIVNDFQKGDIAEGYSVSREKKESFPLTVTSAQKNPTAFYLCASGEPRREAFFGQGTRLTVV.

This sequence joins TRBV7-9 and TRBJ1-5; 8 bases align to TRBD1. The CDR3 is 14 amino acids. CDR1 is SEHNR, CDR2 FQNEAQ, per germline (reference sequence). Unmatched junction bases numbered 2, after V lost 5 bases and J lost 2 bases. CDR3 bases: TGTGCCAGCAGCAAGGACAGGGGCAATCAGCCCCAGCATTTT. Residues: CASSKDRGNQPQHF.

This clone has a handful of counts. The V call is TRBV5-1, the J call TRBJ1-5, with 7 bases identical to TRBD1. CDR3 length: 15 amino acids. Looked up from germline, CDR1 is SGHRS and CDR2 is YFSETQ. V shed 0 bases, J shed 4 bases, and the junction held 4 bases outside the gene matches. The CDR3: CASSLGGTANQPQHF. The CDR3 nucleotides are TGCGCCAGCAGCTTGGGAGGGACAGCAAATCAGCCCCAGCATTTT.

The chain is built from TRBV13 and TRBJ1-4; TRBD1 matches at 8 bases. The CDR3 loop spans 17 amino acids. The ends lost 6 bases at V and 2 bases at J; junction bases unmatched: 11. CDR1 and CDR2 from the germline V gene are PRHDT and FYEKMQ (reference sequence). CDR3 nucleotide sequence: TGTGCCAGCAGGCATCGACAGGGGAAGGGGACTAATGAAAAACTGTTTTTT. Its translation: CASRHRQGKGTNEKLFF.

As DNA, the CDR3 is TGCGCCAGCAGCTTGGGCCGGACAGCCCGACGCACAGATACGCAGTATTTT. It is translated as CASSLGRTARRTDTQYF. The chain couples TRBV5-1 to TRBJ2-3; weak D call: TRBD1 (6 bases). V was clipped by 0 bases and J by 1 base, with 15 bases between them. Germline V gene data show CDR1 as SGHRS and CDR2 as YFSETQ. CDR3 size: 17 residues.

The chain carries TRBV7-8 and TRBJ1-5, with D possibly TRBD1 on 6 matching bases. Germline CDR1 and CDR2: SGHVS and FQNEAQ. The V gene lost 1 base and the J gene lost 4 bases, with 8 bases spanning the gap. This CDR3 has 14 residues. The CDR3 bases are TGTGCCAGCAGCTTAGAGACAGGAAATCAGCCCCAGCATTTT. This translates into CASSLETGNQPQHF. The full variable domain, rest sourced from reference TRBV7-8 and TRBJ1-5, is GAGVSQSPRYKVAKRGQDVALRCDPISGHVSLFWYQQALGQGPEFLTYFQNEAQLDKSGLPSDRFFAERPEGSVSTLKIQRTQQEDSAVYLCASSLETGNQPQHFGDGTRLSIL.

V is TRBV3-1 (or the pseudogene TRBV3-2) and J is TRBJ1-5; D is undetermined. The CDR3 has 13 amino acids. V lost 0 bases and J lost 7, with 7 bases in between. The germline V gene encodes CDR1 LGHDT and CDR2 YNNKEL (reference sequence). The CDR3: CASSQDLAQPQHF. The CDR3 nucleotides are TGTGCCAGCAGCCAAGATTTGGCCCAGCCCCAGCATTTT.